The clone carrying this T cell receptor beta chain was counted only a few times. Its antigen remains unidentified. The data derive from a study of T-cell memory formation after mild COVID-19. TCRdb used MiXCR to reprocess the 5' RACE reads, holding one entry per CDR3 protein. The table shows hundreds of thousands of distinct CDR3 sequences, with roughly a fifth occurring only once. Notes on the study in general: Some clones that responded were present in memory (sampled pre-infection), which suggests cross-reactive memory joined. For contracting clones, CD4+ ones sat mainly in CM and EM, CD8+ in EMRA. Clones contracting day 15 to 85 were balanced CD4/CD8; later expanders leaned CD4+.

The CDR3 is 15 residues long. Germline loops: CDR1 MNHEY, CDR2 SVGEGT. V dropped 2 bases and J dropped 6; count of bases not matched to a gene: 7. The receptor was isolated from a man aged 18 to 35 who had mild COVID-19 (a few samples of this study predate the infection). Cell type and time point are not known. The specimen was PBMCs or a T cell subset sorted from them (not recorded which). This chain connects TRBV6-2 or TRBV6-3 to TRBJ1-5, with 7 nucleotides matching TRBD1. This CDR3 reads CASSYGGQRGQPQHF. As DNA, the CDR3 is TGTGCCAGCAGTTACGGGGGACAGCGGGGTCAGCCCCAGCATTTT.